This TCR beta chain was sequenced for a study of T cells after yellow fever vaccination. General study results and limits: Abundant clonotypes (contaminants from the bulk population) could be present in FACS-sorted repertoires. Boosting was followed by the reappearance of most primary-vaccination clones (around 95% CD4, about 90% CD8). Of the clonotypes, a small share occurred in both CD4 and CD8 compartments.

This clonotype was counted many times. Its target is unknown. TCRdb analysed the 5' RACE reads with MiXCR anew, one entry per CDR3 protein. The data show 300,000 or so distinct CDR3 sequences, with 7.5% to 9% seen just once and 3% to 3.5% held by the top ten. The receptor was derived from a man aged 18 to 30 who received the YFV17D yellow fever vaccine. This specimen was CD4+ T cells sorted from PBMCs, taken 5 days after the yellow fever booster vaccination.

CDR3 bases: TGTGCCAGCTCACCGGGGTCCCTCCAGCCCCAGCATTTT. This translates into CASSPGSLQPQHF. This chain links TRBV18 with TRBJ1-5; the D is unclear. CDR1 is KGHSH, CDR2 LQKENI, per germline. The germline V and J ends were trimmed by 3 bases and 7 bases, with 10 bases remaining between them. The CDR3 loop spans 13 amino acids.